This entry is about one TCR beta chain. Deletions cut 1 base from V and 11 bases from J, with 14 bases between. The CDR3 is 13 residues long. Germline CDR1 MDHEN, CDR2 SYDVKM. Individual cDNA molecules each received unique molecular identifiers attached to them. TCRdb used MiXCR to reprocess the 5' RACE reads, holding one entry per CDR3 protein. The table has roughly 110,000 distinct CDR3 sequences, 11% seen once. The sample belongs to a study of early T cells in non-severe SARS-CoV-2 infection. The sequencing sample was made of whole blood. The sequence came from an adult who was a healthcare worker with PCR-confirmed SARS-CoV-2 infection or an uninfected control (not recorded which). This chain connects TRBV28 to TRBJ1-1; D is undetermined. CDR3 nucleotide sequence: TGTGCCAGCAGTTTATCCCCGTCGGCTTGGGCTTTCTTT. It encodes CASSLSPSAWAFF.